Presented here are 15 T cell receptor beta chains from one specimen sequenced in a study of PD-L1 blockade in urothelial cancer. Generated by immunoSEQ multiplex PCR, the TCRdb table keeps only in-frame clones and is missing some. Here the sample spans 100,000 or so clones, 90% to 95% being singletons. The sample here was PBMCs, taken around atezolizumab (anti-PD-L1) treatment. Source of these receptors: an elderly woman with urothelial cancer.

This clone was counted a single time. The chain carries TRBV28 and TRBJ2-7; 8 nucleotides agree with TRBD1. Germline CDR1 and CDR2: MDHEN and SYDVKM. V lost 6 bases to trimming and J lost 4 bases; unmatched junction nucleotides: 8. This CDR3 is built from 14 residues. CDR3 nucleotide sequence: TGTGCCAGCAGCCCAGCCGGGACAGGATACGAGCAGTACTTC. Translation: CASSPAGTGYEQYF.

The rearrangement uses TRBV28 and TRBJ2-7; 8 bases align to TRBD1. CDR1 and CDR2 from the germline V gene are MDHEN and SYDVKM. The CDR3 has 15 residues. The ends lost 2 bases at V and 3 bases at J; junction bases unmatched: 6. The CDR3 sequence: CASSLPGQGFYEQYF. In DNA form, the CDR3 reads TGTGCCAGCAGTTTACCCGGACAGGGTTTCTACGAGCAGTACTTC. Based on the CDR3 plus reference TRBV28 and TRBJ2-7, the full variable domain is DVKVTQSSRYLVKRTGEKVFLECVQDMDHENMFWYRQDPGLGLRLIYFSYDVKMKEKGDIPEGYSVSREKKERFSLILESASTNQTSMYLCASSLPGQGFYEQYFGPGTRLTVT.

J is TRBJ2-7 and V is TRBV4-1; TRBD1 aligns across 7 bases. After removal of 1 base from V and 3 bases from J, the junction contained 9 bases not matched to a gene. The germline V gene encodes CDR1 MGHRA and CDR2 YSYEKL. This CDR3 comprises 16 residues. The CDR3 DNA is TGCGCCAGCAGCCAAGGGTTAGGGCAGGGGGACTACGAGCAGTACTTC. It specifies CASSQGLGQGDYEQYF.

The V and J genes are TRBV5-1 and TRBJ2-7, with D perhaps TRBD1 (7 bases). The length of the CDR3 is 15 residues. V lost 2 bases and J 5 bases, leaving 17 bases between the germline ends. CDR1 and CDR2 (germline): SGHRS, YFSETQ. The CDR3, as DNA: TGCGCCAGCAGCTTAGACAACAGGGGAGGCGACGAGCAGTACTTC. As protein: CASSLDNRGGDEQYF.

This clone appeared a few times. This sequence joins TRBV11-2 and TRBJ1-2; 7 nucleotides line up with TRBD1. With V trimmed by 1 base and J by 9 bases, 5 bases remained unmatched. This CDR3 contains 13 residues. Germline V gene lookup returns CDR1 SGHAT and CDR2 FQNNGV. The CDR3 DNA reads TGTGCCAGCAGCTTAGCAGGGGGAATTAGCTACACCTTC. It translates to CASSLAGGISYTF.

The chain recombines TRBV6-1 with TRBJ2-3, with a tentative D call TRBD2 (7 bases). Trimming stripped 1 base from V and 1 base from J, with 18 bases between. The length of the CDR3 is 18 residues. Germline lookup yields CDR1 MNHNS and CDR2 SASEGT. In DNA form, the CDR3 reads TGTGCCAGCAGTGAAGGGGGGGGCAGCGGAGCTCGCACAGATACGCAGTATTTT. It codes for CASSEGGGSGARTDTQYF.

The J gene is TRBJ2-1, the V gene TRBV2; 11 positions agree with TRBD2. CDR3 length: 14 amino acids. From germline, CDR1 is SNHLY and CDR2 FYNNEI. V gave up 11 bases and J gave up 2 bases; unmatched junction bases: 5. This CDR3 reads CAGGTSGTYNEQFF. CDR3 sequence (DNA): TGTGCCGGCGGGACTAGCGGCACCTACAATGAGCAGTTCTTC.

This sequence joins TRBV5-1 and TRBJ2-1; the D is unclear. Per the germline V gene, CDR1 is SGHRS and CDR2 is YFSETQ. V lost 0 bases, J lost 4 bases, and 5 bases lay in between. This CDR3 has 13 residues. DNA for the CDR3: TGCGCCAGCAGCTTGGATAGATACAATGAGCAGTTCTTC. As protein: CASSLDRYNEQFF. The variable domain in full, completed from reference TRBV5-1 and TRBJ2-1, reads KAGVTQTPRYLIKTRGQQVTLSCSPISGHRSVSWYQQTPGQGLQFLFEYFSETQRNKGNFPGRFSGRQFSNSRSEMNVSTLELGDSALYLCASSLDRYNEQFFGPGTRLTVL.

This chain connects TRBV5-1 to TRBJ1-1; TRBD1 matches at 8 bases. Germline trimming cut 4 bases from V and 2 bases from J; bases unmatched to any gene: 4. Germline assignment: CDR1 SGHRS and CDR2 YFSETQ. The CDR3 length is 14 residues. CDR3 amino acids: CASSEQGGNTEAFF. For the CDR3, the DNA is TGCGCCAGCAGCGAACAGGGGGGAAACACTGAAGCTTTCTTT.

The chain uses TRBV28 and TRBJ2-2; 11 bases line up with TRBD2. V trimming: 2 bases; J trimming: 6 bases; junction bases outside the gene matches: 5. The V gene's germline CDR1 is MDHEN and CDR2 SYDVKM. The CDR3 sequence is 16 residues long. The CDR3 loop is CASSLISGRAPGELFF. The CDR3 DNA follows: TGTGCCAGCAGTTTAATTAGCGGGAGGGCGCCCGGGGAGCTGTTTTTT. The full variable domain, its missing parts supplied by reference TRBV28 and TRBJ2-2, is DVKVTQSSRYLVKRTGEKVFLECVQDMDHENMFWYRQDPGLGLRLIYFSYDVKMKEKGDIPEGYSVSREKKERFSLILESASTNQTSMYLCASSLISGRAPGELFFGEGSRLTVL.

The V call is TRBV30, the J call TRBJ1-5, with unresolved D. The CDR3 is 15 amino acids. V shed 0 bases and J shed 0 bases, with 9 bases lying between them. CDR1 GTSNPN and CDR2 SVGIG come from the germline V gene (reference sequence). Here the CDR3 reads CAWSVGSHSNQPQHF. Written as DNA, the CDR3 is TGTGCCTGGAGTGTCGGGAGCCATAGCAATCAGCCCCAGCATTTT.

This chain uses TRBV5-1 with TRBJ2-2; 16 bases match TRBD2. The V gene end was trimmed by 4 bases and the J gene end by 0 bases; junction bases not matched to a gene: 12. This CDR3 comprises 21 residues. The germline CDR1 and CDR2 sequences are SGHRS and YFSETQ. CDR3 in amino acids: CASSLVTGLAGGPPNTGELFF. The CDR3 nucleotides read TGCGCCAGCAGCCTTGTTACGGGACTAGCGGGAGGGCCACCGAACACCGGGGAGCTGTTTTTT.

Points on this clone: The sample holds other DNA sequences that translate to the same CDR3. The chain carries TRBV5-4 and TRBJ2-7; 11 bases map to TRBD2. Looked up from germline, CDR1 is SGHNT and CDR2 is YYREEE (reference sequence). The CDR3 has 15 amino acids. The trim removed 4 bases at V and 2 bases at J, leaving 5 bases unmatched. CDR3 nucleotides: TGTGCCAGCAGCCCCGGGACTAGCGGTCCCTACGAGCAGTACTTC. Protein sequence: CASSPGTSGPYEQYF.

The chain employs TRBV27 and TRBJ2-3; 9 nucleotides match TRBD1. With 5 bases clipped from V and 2 bases from J, the junction kept 8 bases outside the gene matches. The CDR3 extends over 16 amino acids. CDR1 is MNHEY, CDR2 SMNVEV, per germline (reference sequence). The CDR3, as DNA: TGTGCCAGCAGTCCCTCACAGGGGGCGGACACAGATACGCAGTATTTT. It is translated as CASSPSQGADTDTQYF.

The chain has TRBV29-1 and TRBJ1-5, with 9 bases fitting TRBD1. The CDR3 is made up of 14 amino acids. Germline V CDR1 and CDR2: SQVTM, ANQGSEA. Trimming removed 6 bases from V and 4 bases from J; junction bases left unmatched: 7. This chain's CDR3 is CSVSGTGSNQPQHF. DNA of the CDR3: TGCAGCGTATCCGGGACAGGGTCAAATCAGCCCCAGCATTTT.